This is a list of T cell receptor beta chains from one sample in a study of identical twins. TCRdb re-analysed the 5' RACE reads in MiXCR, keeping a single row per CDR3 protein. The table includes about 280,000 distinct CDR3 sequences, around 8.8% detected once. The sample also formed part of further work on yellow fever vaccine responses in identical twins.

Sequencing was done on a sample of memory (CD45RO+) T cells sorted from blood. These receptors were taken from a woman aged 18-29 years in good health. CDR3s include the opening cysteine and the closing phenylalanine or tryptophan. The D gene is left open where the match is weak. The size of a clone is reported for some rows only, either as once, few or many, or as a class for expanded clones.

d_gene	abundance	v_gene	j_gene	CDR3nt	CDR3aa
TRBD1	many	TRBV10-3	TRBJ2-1	TGTGCCATCAGTGGGGGACAGGCCGAGGGTGAGCAGTTCTTC	CAISGGQAEGEQFF
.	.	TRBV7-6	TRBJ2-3	TGTGCCAGCAGCCCAAAGCTCAGGGGTACGGAGGGTACGCAGTATTTT	CASSPKLRGTEGTQYF
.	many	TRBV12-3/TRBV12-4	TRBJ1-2	TGTGCCAGCAGCCCCAAACGGGACGGCTATGGCTACACCTTC	CASSPKRDGYGYTF
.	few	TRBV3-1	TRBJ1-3	TGTGCCAGCAGCCAAGGGGCGGGACACTCTGGAAACACCATATATTTT	CASSQGAGHSGNTIYF
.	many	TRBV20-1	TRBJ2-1	TGCAGTGCTAGGTCGGGACACCTGACGACCGGTGAGCAGTTCTTC	CSARSGHLTTGEQFF
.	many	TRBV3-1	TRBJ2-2	TGTGCCAGCAGCCAAGACAGGGTTTTGGCCGGGGAGCTGTTTTTT	CASSQDRVLAGELFF
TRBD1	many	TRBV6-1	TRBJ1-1	TGTGCCAGCAGTCCTTACTCCGGGACAGGAAACACTGAAGCTTTCTTT	CASSPYSGTGNTEAFF
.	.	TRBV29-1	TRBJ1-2	TGCAGCGTTGCAACGGCTAACTATGGCTACACCTTC	CSVATANYGYTF
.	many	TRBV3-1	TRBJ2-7	TGTGCCAGCAGCCAACACCCTACCGCCGAGCAGTACTTC	CASSQHPTAEQYF
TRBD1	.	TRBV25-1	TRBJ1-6	TGTGCCAGCAGTTCCGGGACAGGGTTAAATTCACCCCTCCACTTT	CASSSGTGLNSPLHF
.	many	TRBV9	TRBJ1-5	TGTGCCAGCAGCGTAGGGGGATCTGGCAATCAGCCCCAGCATTTT	CASSVGGSGNQPQHF
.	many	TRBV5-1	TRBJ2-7	TGCGCCAGCAGCCTGGACGTTGGGTACGAGCAGTACTTC	CASSLDVGYEQYF
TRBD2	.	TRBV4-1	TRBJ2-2	TGCGCCAGCAGCCAAATACTAGCGAGGCCTACGAACACCGGGGAGCTGTTTTTT	CASSQILARPTNTGELFF
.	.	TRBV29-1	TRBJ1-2	TGCAGCGCCACGACACCGTATGGCTACACCTTC	CSATTPYGYTF
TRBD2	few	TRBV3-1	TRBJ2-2	TGTGCCAGCAGCCGAGTAGCGGGGGGGCGAATCGGGGAGCTGTTTTTT	CASSRVAGGRIGELFF
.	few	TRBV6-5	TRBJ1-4	TGTGCCAGCAGTTACTCAGTCAGTTCTGAAAAACTGTTTTTT	CASSYSVSSEKLFF
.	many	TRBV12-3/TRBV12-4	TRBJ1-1	TGTGCCAGCAGCCCTCGGGGGGCCTTCTTGAACACTGAAGCTTTCTTT	CASSPRGAFLNTEAFF
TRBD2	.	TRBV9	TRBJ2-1	TGTGCCAGCAGCGCATCTAGCGGGAGATATGGTGAGCAGTTCTTC	CASSASSGRYGEQFF
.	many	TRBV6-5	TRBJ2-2	TGTGCCAGCAGTTACTCGGGACCTTGGGCCGGGGAGCTGTTTTTT	CASSYSGPWAGELFF
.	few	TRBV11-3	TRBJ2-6	TGTGCCAGCAGCTCGCTCGGGGAAGGGCTCTCTGGGGCCAACGTCCTGACTTTC	CASSSLGEGLSGANVLTF
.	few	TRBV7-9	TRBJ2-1	TGTGCCAGCAGCTTAACCCGCGATGAGCAGTTCTTC	CASSLTRDEQFF
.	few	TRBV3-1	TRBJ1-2	TGTGCCAGCAGCCAAGGCGGGGGGAACTATGGCTACACCTTC	CASSQGGGNYGYTF
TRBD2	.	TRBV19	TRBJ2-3	TGTGCCAGTAGTAGTAGCGGGGGCCGCACAGATACGCAGTATTTT	CASSSSGGRTDTQYF
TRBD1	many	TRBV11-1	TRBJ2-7	TGTGCCAGCAGCTTACCTCCTCTGACAGGGGTGAGCACCTACGAGCAGTACTTC	CASSLPPLTGVSTYEQYF
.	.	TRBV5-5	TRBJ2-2	TGTGCCAGCAGCCCGATCGGAGCGAGCGTAATCGGGGAGCTGTTTTTT	CASSPIGASVIGELFF
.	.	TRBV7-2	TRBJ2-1	TGTGCCAGCAGCTTATTATTAGAGCAGGGGAGGGATGAGCAGTTCTTC	CASSLLLEQGRDEQFF
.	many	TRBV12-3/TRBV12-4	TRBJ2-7	TGTGCCAGCAGCAACCGGGACTCCGTATCCTACGAGCAGTACTTC	CASSNRDSVSYEQYF
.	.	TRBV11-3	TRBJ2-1	TGTGCCAGCAGCTTAGACAGAAATGAGCAGTTCTTC	CASSLDRNEQFF